This paragraph covers one T cell receptor beta chain sequence. Antigen unknown. This entry belongs to a study of OX40 agonist ivuxolimab in advanced cancers. The CDR3 is 14 residues long. The ends were cut back, 2 bases at V and 1 base at J, with 9 bases in the middle. Germline CDR1 reads SEHNR; CDR2 reads FQNEAQ (reference sequence). Overall study findings and caveats: Some patients who did not respond also had low normalized T-cell clonal expansion. Circulating CD4+ and CD8+ T cells showed clonal expansion by week 6 at 0.1 to 3.0 mg/kg.

Method: immunoSEQ multiplex PCR; TCRdb's copy keeps in-frame clones and lacks some. Among roughly 70,000 clones listed, 82% were seen once. This chain joins TRBV7-9 and TRBJ2-7; the D gene is possibly TRBD2 (5 bases). This specimen consisted of CD4+ or CD8+ T cells sorted from blood, obtained in a trial of the OX40 agonist ivuxolimab. The source is an adult with an advanced solid tumor such as melanoma, head and neck, liver or kidney cancer. The chain's CDR3 is CASSLPWTSYEQYF. For the CDR3, the DNA is TGTGCCAGCAGCTTACCCTGGACTTCCTACGAGCAGTACTTC.